These 14 T cell receptor beta chains were sequenced from one sample in a study of CD8+ T cells in alopecia areata. Reverse transcription of extracted RNA yielded cDNA, which provided the sequencing template. Repertoires were generated with immunoSEQ multiplex PCR, while TCRdb's copy carries only in-frame clones and drops some. Seen here are 120,000 or so clones, around 50% observed once, and the top ten hold roughly a tenth. Material: NKG2D-low CD8+ T cells sorted from blood. These receptors were obtained from a human donor with alopecia areata.

This clone was observed a few times. The gene calls are TRBV2 and TRBJ2-3; D perhaps matches TRBD1 (6 bases). Deletions cut 1 base from V and 2 bases from J, with 16 bases between. This CDR3 region has 17 residues. Germline lookup yields CDR1 SNHLY and CDR2 FYNNEI. The CDR3 loop is CASSEDVYRENTDTQYF. The DNA of the CDR3 is TGTGCCAGCAGTGAAGATGTTTACAGGGAAAACACAGATACGCAGTATTTT.

J is TRBJ2-2 and V is TRBV7-8; D gene ambiguous. CDR3 size: 10 residues. V was shortened by 5 bases and J by 8 bases, with 3 bases between the two germline ends. CDR1 SGHVS and CDR2 FQNEAQ come from the germline V gene. The CDR3 sequence: CASSGGELFF. The CDR3 nucleotides read TGTGCCAGCAGCGGGGGGGAGCTGTTTTTT.

This clone was found a few times. The V call is TRBV9, the J call TRBJ2-4; D tentatively fits TRBD1 or TRBD2 (5 bases each). The CDR3 is 13 amino acids. V gave up 5 bases and J gave up 6 bases, with 12 bases separating them. Germline loops: CDR1 SGDLS, CDR2 YYNGEE. CDR3 in DNA: TGTGCCAGCAGTGCAGTTGGGGGAAACATTCAGTACTTC. Translation: CASSAVGGNIQYF.

V usage is TRBV30 and J usage is TRBJ2-7, with 10 bases fitting TRBD2. Germline V gene sequence: CDR1 GTSNPN, CDR2 SVGIG (reference sequence). The CDR3 contains 13 residues. The trim removed 2 bases at V and 7 bases at J, leaving 5 bases unmatched. The CDR3 reads CAWSLAGVGEQYF. The CDR3, as DNA: TGTGCCTGGAGTCTAGCGGGAGTTGGTGAGCAGTACTTC.

As regards this clone: The same CDR3 is also encoded by other DNA sequences in this sample. The J gene is TRBJ2-2, the V gene TRBV30, with D possibly called TRBD1 or TRBD2 (5 bases each). With 4 bases removed from V and 4 bases from J, the gap between germline ends came to 7 bases. This CDR3 has 12 amino acids. CDR1 and CDR2 from the germline V gene are GTSNPN and SVGIG (reference sequence). CDR3 sequence reads: CAWMGVTGELFF. The DNA of the CDR3 is TGTGCCTGGATGGGGGTCACCGGGGAGCTGTTTTTT.

The chain joins TRBV4-1 to TRBJ2-4; a possible D gene is TRBD1 (6 bases). The V end lost 1 base, the J end lost 12 bases, and 10 bases lay between the germline ends. This CDR3 has 12 residues. Germline lookup yields CDR1 MGHRA and CDR2 YSYEKL. Written as DNA, the CDR3 is TGCGCCAGCAGCCAAGGACAGGAGACTCAGTACTTC. Encoded protein: CASSQGQETQYF.

This clone was found once. The chain joins TRBV29-1 to TRBJ2-7; no clear D. V was trimmed by 7 bases and J by 4 bases, leaving 14 bases between them. The germline gives CDR1 SQVTM, CDR2 ANQGSEA. The CDR3 length is 12 residues. The CDR3 here is CSAGIKTYEQYF. CDR3 in DNA: TGCAGCGCTGGGATTAAGACGTACGAGCAGTACTTC.

The gene calls are TRBV13 and TRBJ1-1; D may be TRBD1 (6 bases). V lost 4 bases and J 1 base, leaving 7 bases between the germline ends. Germline lookup yields CDR1 PRHDT and CDR2 FYEKMQ (reference sequence). The CDR3 contains 13 residues. The CDR3 region is CASSSGQNTEAFF. In nucleotides, the CDR3 is TGTGCCAGCAGCTCGGGACAGAACACTGAAGCTTTCTTT.

This clone appeared a single time. The J gene is TRBJ2-3, the V gene TRBV5-1, with D maybe TRBD2 (6 bases). The CDR3 contains 16 residues. The germline V gene encodes CDR1 SGHRS and CDR2 YFSETQ. V dropped 1 base and J dropped 0 bases, with 12 bases sitting between them. The CDR3: CASSLRDFLSTDTQYF. The CDR3 region has the DNA TGCGCCAGCAGCTTGCGGGACTTCCTAAGCACAGATACGCAGTATTTT.

This clone was picked up a small number of times. The chain joins TRBV29-1 to TRBJ2-5; D gene uncertain. The CDR3 is made up of 15 amino acids. The V end was cut by 6 bases, the J end by 2 bases, with 19 bases between. Germline values: CDR1 SQVTM, CDR2 ANQGSEA. The CDR3 loop reads CSVVFTTDPQETQYF. The CDR3 DNA is TGCAGCGTCGTTTTTACGACCGATCCACAAGAGACCCAGTACTTC.

There are a few counts of this clone. The chain uses TRBV30 and TRBJ2-2, with TRBD1 matching over 7 bases. V was clipped by 3 bases and J by 3 bases; unmatched bases: 4. Germline V gene lookup returns CDR1 GTSNPN and CDR2 SVGIG (reference sequence). The CDR3 is made up of 14 amino acids. CDR3 bases: TGTGCCTGGAGGACAGGGCTAGACACCGGGGAGCTGTTTTTT. It encodes CAWRTGLDTGELFF.

The rearrangement uses TRBV29-1 and TRBJ2-2; 9 positions agree with TRBD1. Germline loops: CDR1 SQVTM, CDR2 ANQGSEA. There are 17 residues in the CDR3. The V and J ends lost 5 bases and 0 bases, in that order; junction bases with no gene match: 10. CDR3 in DNA: TGCAGCGTTTTGGGTTTGGGACAGGGCACGAACACCGGGGAGCTGTTTTTT. Protein product: CSVLGLGQGTNTGELFF.

This clone has more than one count but fewer than ten. The chain carries TRBV2 and TRBJ2-7, with TRBD2 as a possible D gene (6 bases). The V gene's germline CDR1 is SNHLY and CDR2 FYNNEI. The CDR3 is made up of 14 amino acids. V was pared by 6 bases and J by 4 bases, with 16 bases between. The CDR3 region is CASRDGTHAYEQYF. The CDR3, as DNA: TGTGCCAGCAGGGACGGGACTCACGCTTACGAGCAGTACTTC.

The table lists this clone with a count of one. The genes are TRBV7-9 and TRBJ2-7; 10 bases agree with TRBD1. This CDR3 is built from 15 residues. Germline CDR1 reads SEHNR; CDR2 reads FQNEAQ (reference sequence). J was trimmed by 3 bases and V by 3 bases; bases with no gene match: 5. CDR3 residues: CASSFGTGVFYEQYF. CDR3 nucleotide sequence: TGTGCCAGCAGCTTCGGGACAGGGGTGTTCTACGAGCAGTACTTC. Drawing the rest from reference TRBV7-9 and TRBJ2-7, the complete variable domain is DTGVSQNPRHKITKRGQNVTFRCDPISEHNRLYWYRQTLGQGPEFLTYFQNEAQLEKSRLLSDRFSAERPKGSFSTLEIQRTEQGDSAMYLCASSFGTGVFYEQYFGPGTRLTVT.